This T cell receptor beta chain comes out of a study of T cell responses to AZD1222 COVID-19 vaccine. The CDR3 is 18 residues long. Per the germline V gene, CDR1 is SEHNR and CDR2 is FQNEAQ (reference sequence). With 3 bases clipped from V and 2 bases from J, the junction kept 8 bases outside the gene matches. This table comes from immunoSEQ multiplex PCR, and its TCRdb copy is limited to in-frame clones, with some not included. This table holds 150,000 or so clones, over 90% found once. This TCR was recovered from an adult in good health. The material was peripheral blood, obtained on day 0 of AZD1222 vaccination. The genes are TRBV7-9 and TRBJ1-5; 12 bases align to TRBD1. CDR3 sequence reads: CASSFGTGGTLGNQPQHF. The CDR3 bases are TGTGCCAGCAGCTTCGGGACAGGGGGCACCCTTGGCAATCAGCCCCAGCATTTT.